The 7 T cell receptor beta chains below were found in one sample sequenced in a study of monozygotic twins with inflammatory bowel disease. After re-calling the 5' RACE reads, TCRdb lists one entry per CDR3 protein, DNA absent. The sample has around 150,000 distinct CDR3 sequences; the top ten hold roughly 2.3%. Material for sequencing was blood. These receptors came from a human donor with ulcerative colitis or Crohn's disease, or a healthy co-twin of an affected twin (not recorded which).

The V call is TRBV7-2, the J call TRBJ2-7. The CDR3 covers 14 residues. The germline CDR1 and CDR2 sequences are SGHTA and FQGNSA. This CDR3 reads CASSPRRPSYEQYF. The variable domain in full, with the rest retrieved from reference TRBV7-2 and TRBJ2-7, is GAGVSQSPSNKVTEKGKDVELRCDPISGHTALYWYRQSLGQGLEFLIYFQGNSAPDKSGLPSDRFSAERTGGSVSTLTIQRTQQEDSAVYLCASSPRRPSYEQYFGPGTRLTVT.

The chain employs TRBV5-4 and TRBJ1-4; with no DNA, the TCRdb D assignment of TRBD1 cannot be verified. This CDR3 comprises 14 residues. CDR1 is SGHNT and CDR2 is YYREEE in the germline V gene (reference sequence). The CDR3 here is CASSLDTGSEKLFF.

The rearrangement links TRBV7-9 to TRBJ2-1. Germline lookup yields CDR1 SEHNR and CDR2 FQNEAQ (reference sequence). The CDR3 consists of 15 residues. CDR3 loop: CASSFGAPSYNEQFF.

The chain joins TRBV7-8 to TRBJ2-7; TCRdb lists TRBD1, though no DNA is available to test this call. The CDR3 has 15 amino acids. From germline, CDR1 is SGHVS and CDR2 FQNEAQ. CDR3 sequence reads: CASTSFRDVSYEQYF.

The chain carries TRBV11-3 and TRBJ2-1; TCRdb reports TRBD2, a call that lacks DNA to check it against. The CDR3 sequence is 15 residues long. Germline V gene data show CDR1 as SGHNT and CDR2 as YENEEA. CDR3 amino acids: CASSFPDYRYNEQFF.

J is TRBJ2-7 and V is TRBV28; with no DNA, the TCRdb D assignment of TRBD2 cannot be verified. Germline loops: CDR1 MDHEN, CDR2 SYDVKM. The CDR3 runs to 14 residues. CDR3 protein: CASSSPGTKGEQYF.

This sequence joins TRBV2 and TRBJ2-5. Germline V lookup: CDR1 SNHLY, CDR2 FYNNEI. This CDR3 comprises 12 residues. The CDR3 sequence is CASSEIGSAQYF.